The rows below give T cell receptor beta chains drawn from one sample of a study of cytomegalovirus exposure and HLA in healthy donors. The assay was immunoSEQ multiplex PCR, and TCRdb's table has in-frame clones only and misses some. The table includes 200,000 to 250,000 clones, approximately 84% detected once. Sample: PBMCs. These TCRs come from a middle-aged woman in good health and CMV-seronegative. Both conserved end residues are part of each CDR3. The D gene is left open where the match is weak. The listing skips clone size in some rows; elsewhere it reads once, few, many or a size class.

length | J | D | size | V | CDR3 | DNA
15 | TRBJ1-3 | TRBD1 | . | TRBV19 | CASSPGTGTGNTIYF | TGTGCCAGTAGCCCCGGGACAGGGACTGGAAACACCATATATTTT
14 | TRBJ2-7 | . | . | TRBV23-1 | CASRKPDGVYEQYF | TGCGCCAGCAGGAAACCGGACGGGGTCTACGAGCAGTACTTC
16 | TRBJ2-2 | TRBD1 | . | TRBV11-3 | CASSPRDSTNTGELFF | TGTGCCAGCAGCCCCCGGGACAGCACTAACACCGGGGAGCTGTTTTTT
14 | TRBJ2-7 | . | once | TRBV5-4 | CASSLYRGSYEQYF | TGTGCCAGCAGCTTGTATAGGGGATCCTACGAGCAGTACTTC
15 | TRBJ2-1 | TRBD1 | . | TRBV11-3 | CASSLTGGGYNEQFF | TGTGCCAGCAGCTTGACAGGGGGAGGCTACAATGAGCAGTTCTTC
14 | TRBJ1-6 | . | . | TRBV28 | CASTAGRTMGPLHF | TGTGCCAGCACCGCGGGACGGACAATGGGACCCCTCCACTTT
11 | TRBJ2-1 | . | . | TRBV9 | CASSLNHEQFF | TGTGCCAGTTCCCTAAACCATGAGCAGTTCTTC
14 | TRBJ2-7 | . | once | TRBV27 | CASSLSPGRYEQYF | TGTGCCAGCAGTTTATCCCCAGGGAGGTACGAGCAGTACTTC
14 | TRBJ1-6 | . | . | TRBV5-4 | CASTPGGGNSPLHF | TGTGCCAGCACCCCGGGGGGGGGAAATTCACCCCTCCACTTT
17 | TRBJ1-6 | TRBD1 | . | TRBV11-3 | CASSFLGTGRLDSPLHF | TGTGCCAGCAGCTTCCTAGGGACAGGGAGGCTCGATTCACCCCTCCACTTT
14 | TRBJ2-4 | TRBD2 | . | TRBV5-8 | CASSITSGGDIQYF | TGTGCCAGCAGCATTACTAGCGGGGGTGACATTCAGTACTTC
14 | TRBJ2-5 | . | . | TRBV5-1 | CASSLGTVQETQYF | TGCGCCAGCAGCTTGGGGACAGTGCAGGAGACCCAGTACTTC
17 | TRBJ1-4 | . | . | TRBV7-8 | CASSTEAGGRTNEKLFF | TGTGCCAGCAGCACGGAGGCGGGAGGGAGAACTAATGAAAAACTGTTTTTT
13 | TRBJ1-1 | . | . | TRBV5-8 | CASSRGLDTEAFF | TGTGCCAGCTCCAGAGGGTTGGACACTGAAGCTTTCTTT
15 | TRBJ1-5 | . | . | TRBV19 | CASRERRVSDQPQHF | TGTGCCAGTAGGGAGAGGAGGGTCTCGGATCAGCCCCAGCATTTT
18 | TRBJ2-7 | . | . | TRBV27 | CASSLRIGDSSGAYEQYF | TGTGCCAGCAGTTTAAGGATTGGTGACAGTTCGGGGGCCTACGAGCAGTACTTC
13 | TRBJ2-7 | . | once | TRBV4-3 | CASSQDPGGEQYF | TGCGCCAGCAGCCAAGATCCAGGAGGGGAGCAGTACTTC
14 | TRBJ1-1 | . | . | TRBV13 | CASSPKTVNTEAFF | TGTGCCAGCAGCCCCAAGACAGTGAACACTGAAGCTTTCTTT
15 | TRBJ1-3 | . | . | TRBV2 | CASSGGRGGGNTIYF | TGTGCCAGCAGTGGCGGAAGGGGGGGTGGAAACACCATATATTTT
18 | TRBJ2-3 | . | . | TRBV25-1 | CASSGGLQPFLTTDTQYF | TGTGCCAGCAGTGGGGGACTTCAACCGTTCTTAACCACAGATACGCAGTATTTT
14 | TRBJ1-5 | TRBD1 | . | TRBV29-1 | CSPWDRESNQPQHF | TGCAGCCCTTGGGACAGGGAAAGCAATCAGCCCCAGCATTTT
15 | TRBJ1-2 | TRBD1 | . | TRBV5-4 | CASSRGQIGVSGYTF | TGTGCCAGCAGCCGGGGACAGATAGGAGTCAGTGGCTACACCTTC
15 | TRBJ2-1 | TRBD2 | . | TRBV7-7 | CASSPRGDPYNEQFF | TGTGCTAGCAGCCCGCGGGGGGATCCTTACAATGAGCAGTTCTTC
13 | TRBJ2-7 | . | once | TRBV30 | CAWTFSGAYEQYF | TGTGCCTGGACATTCTCCGGGGCCTACGAGCAGTACTTC
15 | TRBJ1-5 | . | once | TRBV15 | CATSRDRVGSQPQHF | TGTGCCACCAGCAGAGATAGGGTAGGGAGTCAGCCCCAGCATTTT
15 | TRBJ1-2 | TRBD1 | . | TRBV7-3 | CASSPVGGLRGGYTF | TGTGCCAGCAGCCCGGTAGGGGGCCTCCGGGGCGGCTACACCTTC
15 | TRBJ2-3 | . | . | TRBV5-4 | CASSLKEFSTDTQYF | TGTGCCAGCAGCCTAAAGGAGTTCAGCACAGATACGCAGTATTTT
14 | TRBJ1-4 | . | . | TRBV18 | CASSRGQFNEKLFF | TGTGCCAGCTCCCGTGGACAGTTTAATGAAAAACTGTTTTTT